This TCR beta chain was captured by sequencing in a study of blood T cell repertoires in COVID-19. The CDR3 contains 12 residues. Per the germline V gene, CDR1 is SGHAT and CDR2 is FQNNGV. The V and J ends lost 2 bases and 6 bases respectively, with 8 bases between them. The repertoire was sequenced with immunoSEQ multiplex PCR; TCRdb's copy has only in-frame clones and lacks some. The top ten clones hold more than 6.5% of a sample with under 200,000 clones, 79% of them seen once. The sequencing sample was made of peripheral blood. The V gene is TRBV11-2, the J gene TRBJ2-7; D perhaps matches TRBD1 (6 bases). The sequence derives from a woman aged 60 to 75 with COVID-19, enrolled during active disease. In DNA form, the CDR3 reads TGTGCCAGCAGCTTATTAGGGGGCGAGCAGTACTTC. Translating gives CASSLLGGEQYF.